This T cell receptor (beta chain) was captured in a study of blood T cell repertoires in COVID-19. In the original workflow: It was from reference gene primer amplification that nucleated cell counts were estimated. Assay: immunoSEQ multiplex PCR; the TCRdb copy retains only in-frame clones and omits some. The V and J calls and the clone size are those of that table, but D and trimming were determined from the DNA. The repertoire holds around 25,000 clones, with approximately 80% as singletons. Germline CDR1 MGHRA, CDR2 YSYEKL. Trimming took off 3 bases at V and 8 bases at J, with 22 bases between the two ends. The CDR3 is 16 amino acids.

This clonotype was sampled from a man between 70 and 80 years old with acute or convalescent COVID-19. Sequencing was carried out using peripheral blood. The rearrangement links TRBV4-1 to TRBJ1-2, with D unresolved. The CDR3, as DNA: TGCGCCAGCAGCCACCGCAATGAGGTGTCAATAGGAGGCTACACCTTC. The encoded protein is CASSHRNEVSIGGYTF.